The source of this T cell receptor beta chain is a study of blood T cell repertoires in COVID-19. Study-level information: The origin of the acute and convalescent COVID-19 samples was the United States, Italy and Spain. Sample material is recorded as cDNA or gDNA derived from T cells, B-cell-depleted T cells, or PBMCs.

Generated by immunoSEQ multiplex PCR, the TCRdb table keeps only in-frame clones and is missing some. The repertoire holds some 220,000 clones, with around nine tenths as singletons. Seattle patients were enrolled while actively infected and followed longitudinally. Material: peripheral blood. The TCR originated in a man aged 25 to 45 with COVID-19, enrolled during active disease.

The CDR3, as DNA: TGTGCCAGCAGCTCGGGATGGGGTAACACTGAAGCTTTCTTT. Encoded protein: CASSSGWGNTEAFF. The gene calls are TRBV11-2 and TRBJ1-1; no clear D. V was pared by 4 bases and J by 2 bases, with 11 bases between. CDR3 size: 14 residues. Germline V lookup: CDR1 SGHAT, CDR2 FQNNGV.